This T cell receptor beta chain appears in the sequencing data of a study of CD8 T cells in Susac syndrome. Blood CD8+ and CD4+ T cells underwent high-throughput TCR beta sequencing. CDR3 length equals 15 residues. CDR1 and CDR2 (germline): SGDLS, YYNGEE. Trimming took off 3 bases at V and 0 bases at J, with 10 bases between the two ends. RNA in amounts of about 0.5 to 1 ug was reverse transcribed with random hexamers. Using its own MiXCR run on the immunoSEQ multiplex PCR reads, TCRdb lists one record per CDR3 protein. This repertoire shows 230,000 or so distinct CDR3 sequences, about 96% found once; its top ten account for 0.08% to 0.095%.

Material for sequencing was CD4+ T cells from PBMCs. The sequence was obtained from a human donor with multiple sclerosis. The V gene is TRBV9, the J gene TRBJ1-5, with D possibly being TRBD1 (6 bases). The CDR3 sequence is CASSEGHLSNQPQHF. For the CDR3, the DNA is TGTGCCAGCAGCGAGGGACACCTTAGCAATCAGCCCCAGCATTTT.